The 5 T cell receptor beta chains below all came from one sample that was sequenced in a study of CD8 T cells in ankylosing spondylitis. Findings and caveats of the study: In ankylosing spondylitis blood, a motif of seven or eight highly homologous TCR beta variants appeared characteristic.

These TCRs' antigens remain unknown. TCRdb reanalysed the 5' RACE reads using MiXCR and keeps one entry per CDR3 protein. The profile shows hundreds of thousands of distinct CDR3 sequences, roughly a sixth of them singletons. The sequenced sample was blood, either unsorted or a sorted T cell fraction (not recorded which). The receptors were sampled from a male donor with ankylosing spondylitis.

CDR3 nucleotides: TGTGCCAGCAGCTTAGCAAGGGTACCGAACACCGGGGAGCTGTTTTTT. The encoded protein is CASSLARVPNTGELFF. This chain uses TRBV7-9 with TRBJ2-2; D ambiguous. The V and J ends lost 0 bases and 0 bases respectively, with 8 bases between them. Germline CDR1 reads SEHNR; CDR2 reads FQNEAQ (reference sequence). This CDR3 is 16 amino acids long.

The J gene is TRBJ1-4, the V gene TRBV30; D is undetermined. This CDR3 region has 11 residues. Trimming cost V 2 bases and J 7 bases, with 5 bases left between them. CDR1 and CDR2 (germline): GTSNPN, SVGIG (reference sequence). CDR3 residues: CAWSLAEKLFF. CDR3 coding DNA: TGTGCCTGGAGTTTGGCTGAAAAACTGTTTTTT.

CDR3 bases: TGTGCCAGCAGTTACTCGATAGATGGTGGACTAGCGCTCTCCTACAATGAGCAGTTCTTC. Amino acids: CASSYSIDGGLALSYNEQFF. The chain couples TRBV6-2 or TRBV6-3 to TRBJ2-1, with 9 bases fitting TRBD2. V trimming: 0 bases; J trimming: 0 bases; junction bases outside the gene matches: 12. Germline assignment: CDR1 MNHEY and CDR2 SVGEGT. The CDR3 loop spans 20 amino acids.

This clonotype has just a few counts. The chain's CDR3 is CASSQGSVSGSSFEQYF. In DNA, the CDR3 is TGCGCCAGCAGCCAAGGGAGTGTTAGCGGGAGTTCTTTCGAGCAGTACTTC. The rearrangement joins TRBV4-1 to TRBJ2-7; 9 bases fit TRBD2. The V gene's germline CDR1 is MGHRA and CDR2 YSYEKL. This CDR3 contains 17 residues. The V and J ends lost 1 base and 6 bases, in that order; junction bases with no gene match: 13.

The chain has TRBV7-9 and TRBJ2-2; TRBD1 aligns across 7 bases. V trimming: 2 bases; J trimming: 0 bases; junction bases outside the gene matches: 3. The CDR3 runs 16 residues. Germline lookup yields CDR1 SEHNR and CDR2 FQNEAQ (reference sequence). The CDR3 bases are TGTGCCAGCAGCTTACCGGGACAGTCGAACACCGGGGAGCTGTTTTTT. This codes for CASSLPGQSNTGELFF.